This TCR beta chain was obtained from a study of lymphopenia after photon versus proton radiotherapy. Germline V gene lookup returns CDR1 SGHNT and CDR2 YENEEA. Trimming pared 1 base from V and 2 bases from J, leaving 5 bases between. The CDR3 length is 13 residues. General study findings and limits: Proton therapy kept repertoires fairly stable, unlike photons, which gained effector/memory cells. Only patients who died were analyzed for survival; proton advantage is unproven. After lymphocyte nadir, photon-treated repertoires showed oligoclonal expansion, especially CD8+ Temra. Post-nadir TCR diversity decline inversely tracked overall survival among those who died.

Assay: immunoSEQ multiplex PCR; the TCRdb copy retains only in-frame clones and omits some. In the table there are approximately 65,000 clones, about 85% of which are singletons. Note on this clone: Antigen specificity is unknown.

The specimen was peripheral blood, collected from a patient treated with proton-based radiotherapy. This TCR derives from a man older than 75 with esophageal cancer. The J gene is TRBJ1-1, the V gene TRBV11-3; no reliable D call. In nucleotides, the CDR3 is TGTGCCAGCAGCTTAGTGGGTAACACTGAAGCTTTCTTT. Its translation is CASSLVGNTEAFF.